These 21 T cell receptor beta chains share one sample of origin, sequenced in a study of blood T cells in healthy people across ages. It was with a sample-barcoded 5' primer and a J-beta primer mix that a second PCR of roughly 6 to 12 cycles was run. From the 5' RACE reads, TCRdb called clonotypes with MiXCR, one entry per CDR3 protein. Seen here are 1.5 million to 2 million distinct CDR3 sequences, 49% observed once, and the top ten hold around 2.1%. Sequenced: blood. These TCRs come from a middle-aged woman in good health.

This clonotype was detected only a few times. Here the CDR3 DNA reads TGTGCCAGCAGCTTCTGGCGGGGGGCCACAGATACGCAGTATTTT. Amino acid sequence: CASSFWRGATDTQYF. The chain combines TRBV7-2 with TRBJ2-3; 8 bases agree with TRBD2. Germline V gene data show CDR1 as SGHTA and CDR2 as FQGNSA. The CDR3 has 15 residues. V shed 3 bases, J shed 2 bases, and the junction held 4 bases outside the gene matches.

Notes on this clonotype: At one boundary the junction diverges from the germline segment, which might be a read error. The chain carries TRBV5-5 and TRBJ2-6; a weak D match, TRBD2 (7 bases). The germline V gene has CDR1 SGHKS and CDR2 YYEKEE (reference sequence). This CDR3 is built from 16 residues. The DNA for the CDR3 is TGTGCCAGCAGCTTCCCCGCGGGGGCTGGGGCCAACATCCTGACTTTC. Its protein is CASSFPAGAGANILTF.

This rearrangement joins TRBV3-1 to TRBJ2-1, with TRBD2 as a possible D gene (6 bases). Trimming left V 4 bases short and J 13 bases short, with 23 bases between. This CDR3 is built from 15 residues. Germline CDR1 and CDR2: LGHDT and YNNKEL (reference sequence). The CDR3 region is CASSPTIAARPTQFF. CDR3 bases: TGTGCCAGCAGCCCGACGATAGCGGCACGCCCCACCCAGTTCTTC.

This clonotype was detected a few times. V and J are TRBV28 and TRBJ2-3, with unresolved D. Germline-derived CDR1 and CDR2 are MDHEN and SYDVKM. There are 15 residues in the CDR3. V was cut by 3 bases and J by 1 base, with 11 bases left in between. The CDR3 DNA reads TGTGCCAGCAGTTTTTCTTACCACCGCACAGATACGCAGTATTTT. Amino acids: CASSFSYHRTDTQYF.

This clonotype was picked up a small number of times. The chain employs TRBV29-1 and TRBJ2-3, with 11 positions matching TRBD2. Germline V gives CDR1 SQVTM, CDR2 ANQGSEA. With V trimmed by 4 bases and J by 0 bases, 9 bases remained unmatched. The CDR3 length is 17 residues. The CDR3 DNA reads as TGCAGCGTTGTTGGGCTAGCGGGGGGACCGAGCACAGATACGCAGTATTTT. It yields the protein CSVVGLAGGPSTDTQYF.

The rearrangement uses TRBV6-5 and TRBJ1-6, with a possible D match to TRBD1 (5 bases). Germline loops: CDR1 MNHEY, CDR2 SVGAGI. Deletions cut 2 bases from V and 3 bases from J, with 11 bases between. This CDR3 is 16 amino acids long. This CDR3 reads CASSYGQGGYNSPLHF. Written as DNA, the CDR3 is TGTGCCAGCAGTTACGGGCAGGGTGGCTATAATTCACCCCTCCACTTT.

For the CDR3, the DNA is TGCAGTGCTAGACGAGGACTAGCGGGGTTAGGGACCCAGTTCTTC. It translates to CSARRGLAGLGTQFF. V gene TRBV20-1 combines with J gene TRBJ2-1, with 12 bases matching TRBD2. Germline CDR1 DFQATT, CDR2 SNEGSKA (reference sequence). The V gene end was trimmed by 2 bases and the J gene end by 13 bases; junction bases not matched to a gene: 12. The CDR3 consists of 15 residues.

The chain uses TRBV29-1 and TRBJ2-1; D is unclear. CDR1 SQVTM and CDR2 ANQGSEA come from the germline V gene. V lost 4 bases to trimming and J lost 9 bases, with 13 bases between them. The length of the CDR3 is 12 residues. The CDR3 region has the DNA TGCAGCGTTGTACGGTCGTATGGTGAGCAGTTCTTC. Its translation is CSVVRSYGEQFF.

The J gene is TRBJ2-6, the V gene TRBV20-1; D is unclear. V lost 6 bases to trimming and J lost 4 bases, with 13 bases between them. The germline V gene has CDR1 DFQATT and CDR2 SNEGSKA (reference sequence). The CDR3 loop spans 14 amino acids. The CDR3 nucleotides are TGCAGTGCGCACCAGGTGACAGGGGCCAACGTCCTGACTTTC. It is translated as CSAHQVTGANVLTF.

The chain couples TRBV6-5 to TRBJ1-2; D not certain. The CDR3 spans 14 residues. Looked up from germline, CDR1 is MNHEY and CDR2 is SVGAGI. Trimming removed 7 bases at V and 4 bases at J, with 16 bases between. CDR3 in DNA: TGTGCCAGCAAGAATTTTGGAGGATCCTATGGCTACACCTTC. It yields the protein CASKNFGGSYGYTF.

This clonotype was seen a few times. The chain employs TRBV29-1 and TRBJ2-4; 7 positions match TRBD2. J was trimmed by 13 bases and V by 7 bases; bases with no gene match: 16. The CDR3 spans 13 residues. Germline CDR1 reads SQVTM; CDR2 reads ANQGSEA. The CDR3 nucleotides are TGCAGCGCCGGGGGGATCTTCACGAATGAGCAGTACTTC. Amino acid sequence: CSAGGIFTNEQYF.

This chain connects TRBV27 to TRBJ1-1, with a possible D match to TRBD1 (6 bases). CDR3 length equals 15 residues. Germline CDR1 MNHEY, CDR2 SMNVEV (reference sequence). Trimming left V 3 bases short and J 4 bases short, with 15 bases between. CDR3 sequence (DNA): TGTGCCAGCAGTTTGGGGGGGCGCGGGGGCACTGAAGCTTTCTTT. Its protein is CASSLGGRGGTEAFF.

This chain connects TRBV20-1 to TRBJ1-1; D unresolved. The CDR3 consists of 13 residues. Trimming removed 5 bases at V and 7 bases at J, with 17 bases between. Germline CDR1 DFQATT, CDR2 SNEGSKA (reference sequence). CDR3 sequence: CSAPLAGSIEAFF. The CDR3 DNA follows: TGCAGTGCTCCCCTGGCAGGATCAATTGAAGCTTTCTTT.

This clonotype was counted many times. This chain joins TRBV12-3 or TRBV12-4 and TRBJ2-5; D uncertain. This CDR3 region has 12 residues. Trimming shortened V by 6 bases and J by 4 bases, and 9 bases separated the two germline ends. Here the CDR3 reads CASSLRAETQYF. In DNA form, the CDR3 reads TGTGCCAGCAGCTTAAGGGCAGAGACCCAGTACTTC.

The J gene is TRBJ2-7, the V gene TRBV4-1; 9 nucleotides align to TRBD1. CDR1 is MGHRA and CDR2 is YSYEKL in the germline V gene. V shed 0 bases and J 3 bases; nucleotides not matched to a gene: 6. This CDR3 is 16 amino acids long. For the CDR3, the DNA is TGCGCCAGCAGCCAAGAAGGGACAGGGAGAGGCTACGAGCAGTACTTC. Translated: CASSQEGTGRGYEQYF.

This clonotype was recorded once. The chain has TRBV6-2 or TRBV6-3 and TRBJ1-2, with unresolved D. Trimming stripped 6 bases from V and 1 base from J, with 12 bases between. Germline-derived CDR1 and CDR2 are MNHEY and SVGEGT. This CDR3 region has 14 residues. The CDR3 protein is CASSREGLNYGYTF. The CDR3 nucleotides are TGTGCCAGCAGCAGAGAGGGTCTTAACTATGGCTACACCTTC.

The genes are TRBV7-9 and TRBJ2-5; 7 positions agree with TRBD1. Unmatched junction bases numbered 9, after V lost 7 bases and J lost 1 base. Germline assignment: CDR1 SEHNR and CDR2 FQNEAQ (reference sequence). The CDR3 extends over 15 amino acids. CDR3 in amino acids: CASTPMGDSQETQYF. The CDR3 region has the DNA TGTGCCAGCACCCCAATGGGGGACAGCCAAGAGACCCAGTACTTC.

The V call is TRBV12-3 or TRBV12-4, the J call TRBJ2-5; D unresolved. The CDR3 has 12 residues. V lost 6 bases and J 5 bases, leaving 10 bases between the germline ends. The DNA of the CDR3 is TGTGCCAGCAGGACTCTTTCGGAGACCCAGTACTTC. Protein product: CASRTLSETQYF.

This clonotype turned up a few times. The J gene is TRBJ2-1, the V gene TRBV4-3; TRBD2 aligns across 7 bases. The CDR3 runs 16 residues. The germline CDR1 and CDR2 sequences are LGHNA and YSLEER. Unmatched junction bases numbered 3, after V lost 0 bases and J lost 1 base. CDR3 bases: TGCGCCAGCAGCCAAGAGTTCGGGGGGTCCTACAATGAGCAGTTCTTC. It specifies CASSQEFGGSYNEQFF.

The chain combines TRBV29-1 with TRBJ1-5, with D possibly matching TRBD1 (6 bases). Germline loops: CDR1 SQVTM, CDR2 ANQGSEA. The CDR3 consists of 13 residues. V dropped 3 bases and J dropped 4 bases, with 10 bases sitting between them. The CDR3 sequence is CSVEGAGNQPQHF. For the CDR3, the DNA is TGCAGCGTTGAGGGGGCGGGGAATCAGCCCCAGCATTTT. The full variable domain, with the rest looked up from reference TRBV29-1 and TRBJ1-5, is SAVISQKPSRDICQRGTSLTIQCQVDSQVTMMFWYRQQPGQSLTLIATANQGSEATYESGFVIDKFPISRPNLTFSTLTVSNMSPEDSSIYLCSVEGAGNQPQHFGDGTRLSIL.

This clonotype has just a few counts. The chain is built from TRBV28 and TRBJ1-2; D unclear. The V and J ends lost 8 bases and 5 bases respectively, with 15 bases between them. CDR1 MDHEN and CDR2 SYDVKM come from the germline V gene. The CDR3 is 13 amino acids. The CDR3 loop is CASGSGSSYGYTF. Written as DNA, the CDR3 is TGTGCCAGCGGGTCGGGTAGCAGTTATGGCTACACCTTC.